Listed below are T cell receptor beta chains from one sample, sequenced in a study of blood T cells in healthy people across ages. TCRdb used MiXCR to reprocess the 5' RACE reads, holding one entry per CDR3 protein. Among roughly 1.4 million distinct CDR3 sequences listed, roughly 64% were seen once. Sample: blood. All receptors derive from a young man in good health. Each CDR3 is given with its conserved first and last residue. A D gene is named only where the DNA matches it firmly. Only some rows state a clone size, as once, few, many or a class for expanded clones.

V gene	clone size	J gene	D gene	CDR3 protein	CDR3 DNA
TRBV12-5	few	TRBJ2-3	-	CASGLADMGTQYF	TGTGCTAGTGGATTGGCCGATATGGGTACGCAGTATTTT
TRBV20-1	-	TRBJ2-7	TRBD2	CSARDPGLAGDEQYF	TGCAGTGCTAGAGACCCGGGACTAGCGGGAGACGAGCAGTACTTC
TRBV28	few	TRBJ2-7	TRBD1	CASSFVGQGRYEQYF	TGTGCCAGCAGTTTTGTTGGACAGGGTAGGTACGAGCAGTACTTC
TRBV7-2	-	TRBJ2-4	TRBD1	CASSLGDRENIQYF	TGTGCCAGCAGCTTAGGAGACAGGGAAAACATTCAGTACTTC
TRBV12-3/TRBV12-4	-	TRBJ2-7	TRBD1	CASSLGQGYEEYF	TGTGCCAGCAGTCTGGGACAGGGGTACGAGGAGTACTTC
TRBV7-2	few	TRBJ2-7	-	CASSSMGASYEQYF	TGTGCCAGCAGCTCGATGGGGGCCTCCTACGAGCAGTACTTC
TRBV6-6	-	TRBJ2-5	-	CASSGELGRETQYF	TGTGCCAGCAGTGGTGAGCTGGGACGGGAGACCCAGTACTTC
TRBV29-1	-	TRBJ1-4	TRBD1	CSATGTADEKLLF	TGCAGCGCCACCGGGACAGCGGACGAAAAACTGTTATTT
TRBV2	-	TRBJ1-2	TRBD1	CAIDRGRNYGYTF	TGTGCCATCGACAGGGGGCGGAACTATGGCTACACCTTC
TRBV20-1	-	TRBJ2-3	-	CSAPPTDTQYF	TGCAGTGCTCCCCCGACAGATACGCAGTATTTT
TRBV7-9	-	TRBJ2-2	-	CASSQTANTGELFF	TGTGCCAGCAGCCAAACAGCGAACACCGGGGAGCTGTTTTTT
TRBV29-1	-	TRBJ2-5	-	CSVEDDWGEQYF	TGCAGCGTTGAAGACGACTGGGGTGAGCAGTACTTC
TRBV20-1	-	TRBJ2-2	-	CSASLTGGGELFF	TGCAGTGCTAGTCTAACCGGGGGCGGGGAGCTGTTTTTT
TRBV12-3/TRBV12-4	few	TRBJ2-5	-	CASTRDLQWTQYF	TGTGCCAGCACCCGGGACCTCCAATGGACCCAGTACTTC
TRBV2	-	TRBJ2-5	TRBD1	CASSPGAGGYETQYF	TGTGCCAGCAGCCCAGGGGCAGGGGGTTACGAGACCCAGTACTTC
TRBV5-5	-	TRBJ1-6	TRBD1	CASSLTGVNSPLHF	TGTGCCAGCAGCTTAACAGGGGTTAATTCACCCCTCCACTTT
TRBV11-3	-	TRBJ2-7	TRBD2	CASSLGGMDEQYF	TGTGCCAGCAGCCTGGGAGGGATGGACGAGCAGTACTTC
TRBV20-1	-	TRBJ1-6	-	CSARDITSGWNWPLHF	TGCAGTGCTAGAGATATAACTTCGGGGTGGAATTGGCCCCTCCACTTT
TRBV25-1	many	TRBJ2-5	-	CASRRGETQYF	TGTGCCAGCAGGAGGGGAGAGACCCAGTACTTC
TRBV21-1	-	TRBJ1-6	-	CASSPRRGVNSPLHF	TGTGCCAGCAGCCCCAGGCGGGGGGTAAATTCACCCCTCCACTTT
TRBV5-1	-	TRBJ2-7	TRBD1	CASSGLTGAYEQYF	TGCGCCAGCAGCGGACTGACAGGGGCCTACGAGCAGTACTTC
TRBV6-2/TRBV6-3	few	TRBJ2-1	-	CASSLVWPLGRNNEQFF	TGTGCCTCGTCGCTAGTCTGGCCCCTAGGGCGGAACAATGAGCAGTTCTTC
TRBV6-6	-	TRBJ2-1	TRBD2	CASSFPSGGAYNEQFF	TGTGCCAGCAGTTTCCCTAGCGGGGGGGCTTACAATGAGCAGTTCTTC
TRBV6-6	-	TRBJ1-1	-	CASSYSMSRGNEAFF	TGTGCCAGCAGTTACTCGATGTCCCGAGGGAATGAAGCTTTCTTT
TRBV20-1	-	TRBJ2-7	TRBD2	CSAPGLAEHYEQYF	TGCAGTGCTCCCGGACTAGCGGAACACTACGAGCAGTACTTC
TRBV20-1	-	TRBJ1-1	-	CSRVDRNTEAFF	TGCAGTAGGGTGGACAGGAACACTGAAGCTTTCTTT
TRBV6-5	-	TRBJ2-7	TRBD2	CASSPSGTEQYF	TGTGCCAGCAGTCCTAGCGGGACCGAGCAGTACTTC
TRBV9	once	TRBJ2-2	-	CASSVGASVAGELFF	TGTGCCAGCAGCGTAGGGGCTAGTGTAGCCGGGGAGCTGTTTTTT
TRBV6-5	few	TRBJ1-2	TRBD1	CASTYNLDPGQPSGYTF	TGTGCCAGCACTTATAACCTTGACCCGGGACAGCCATCCGGCTACACCTTC
TRBV6-6	-	TRBJ2-2	TRBD1	CASSYSRDRNTGELFF	TGTGCCAGCAGTTACTCGAGGGACAGGAACACCGGGGAGCTGTTTTTT
TRBV7-7	-	TRBJ2-1	-	CASSRSVFNEQFF	TGTGCCAGCAGCCGCTCCGTGTTCAATGAGCAGTTCTTC
TRBV29-1	-	TRBJ2-7	-	CSVFQGYEQYF	TGCAGCGTGTTTCAGGGCTACGAGCAGTACTTC
TRBV5-6	-	TRBJ2-7	-	CASSWGLSGPYEQYF	TGTGCCAGCAGCTGGGGGCTCAGCGGCCCCTACGAGCAGTACTTC
TRBV6-5	-	TRBJ2-1	TRBD2	CASSPSGLAGSEQFF	TGTGCCAGCAGCCCCTCGGGACTAGCGGGAAGTGAGCAGTTCTTC
TRBV28	once	TRBJ1-3	TRBD1	CASGDRGLGNTIYF	TGTGCCAGCGGGGACAGGGGGCTAGGAAACACCATATATTTT
TRBV15	few	TRBJ1-1	-	CATSRDGGADEAFF	TGTGCCACCAGCAGAGATGGGGGGGCGGATGAAGCTTTCTTT
TRBV5-6	-	TRBJ1-4	TRBD1	CASSASGTGHEKLFF	TGTGCCAGCAGCGCCTCCGGGACAGGGCATGAAAAACTGTTTTTT
TRBV2	few	TRBJ2-3	-	CASEDRIPGTDTQYF	TGTGCCAGCGAAGATAGGATACCTGGCACAGATACGCAGTATTTT
TRBV27	-	TRBJ2-2	-	CASREPRDTGELFF	TGTGCCAGCAGGGAACCTAGGGACACCGGGGAGCTGTTTTTT
TRBV4-1	-	TRBJ2-4	-	CASSQGSGIQYF	TGCGCCAGCAGCCAAGGGAGCGGCATTCAGTACTTC
TRBV4-1	-	TRBJ2-2	-	CASSALARLNTGELFF	TGCGCCAGCAGCGCCCTAGCTCGGCTGAACACCGGGGAGCTGTTTTTT
TRBV20-1	-	TRBJ1-1	-	CSRKENTEAFF	TGCAGTAGAAAAGAGAACACTGAAGCTTTCTTT
TRBV20-1	-	TRBJ1-4	TRBD1	CSARTGPGEKLFF	TGCAGTGCCAGGACAGGGCCAGGGGAAAAACTGTTTTTT
TRBV7-2	few	TRBJ2-1	-	CASSTLGGHQGYEQFF	TGTGCCAGCAGCACTTTAGGGGGACACCAAGGCTATGAGCAGTTCTTC
TRBV20-1	-	TRBJ2-7	TRBD1	CSANRPGQGFEQYF	TGCAGTGCCAACCGACCCGGACAGGGGTTTGAGCAGTACTTC
TRBV7-2	-	TRBJ2-7	TRBD2	CASSYTWEGSSYEQYF	TGTGCCAGCAGCTATACGTGGGAGGGGAGCTCCTACGAGCAGTACTTC
TRBV6-5	-	TRBJ2-2	-	CASSYLGELFF	TGTGCCAGCAGTTACCTCGGGGAGCTGTTTTTT
TRBV6-2/TRBV6-3	-	TRBJ2-3	TRBD2	CASSYSTSGADTQYF	TGTGCCAGCAGTTACTCGACTAGCGGAGCAGATACGCAGTATTTT
TRBV12-3/TRBV12-4	-	TRBJ1-2	-	CASSLMPGDNYGYTF	TGTGCCAGCAGTTTAATGCCAGGGGATAACTATGGCTACACCTTC
TRBV7-9	-	TRBJ2-7	TRBD1	CASSKTGVGYEQYF	TGTGCCAGCAGCAAGACAGGGGTTGGCTACGAGCAGTACTTC
TRBV10-2	-	TRBJ1-5	-	CASSGELGRALNQPQHF	TGCGCCAGCAGTGGGGAACTAGGGAGGGCCCTCAATCAGCCCCAGCATTTT
TRBV12-3/TRBV12-4	-	TRBJ1-4	-	CASTSGHSSEKLFF	TGTGCCAGCACCTCGGGACACTCAAGCGAAAAACTGTTTTTT
TRBV4-1	-	TRBJ2-7	-	CASSQGGRGRLPWSEQYF	TGCGCCAGCAGCCAAGGGGGCCGGGGCCGCCTGCCGTGGAGCGAGCAGTACTTC
TRBV6-1	-	TRBJ1-1	TRBD1	CASRRGPDTEAFF	TGTGCCAGCCGGAGGGGGCCGGACACTGAAGCTTTCTTT
TRBV11-2	-	TRBJ2-7	TRBD1	CASSLTRQGYEQYF	TGTGCCAGCAGCTTAACCCGACAGGGCTACGAGCAGTACTTC
TRBV15	-	TRBJ2-2	-	CAASRDPGLAGELFF	TGTGCCGCCAGCAGAGATCCAGGGCTGGCCGGGGAGCTGTTTTTT
TRBV10-3	-	TRBJ1-6	-	CAISEQRGKTSPLHF	TGTGCCATCAGTGAACAACGGGGTAAAACTTCACCCCTCCACTTT